This T cell receptor beta chain was recovered during a study of T cells in Graves' hyperthyroidism and ophthalmopathy. Amplification of TCR beta CDR3 regions used RNA as the template. TCR CDR3 regions were first amplified by RT-PCR with HTBI primers. TCRdb ran MiXCR on the multiplex PCR reads and lists one entry per CDR3 protein. The sample has 350,000 or so distinct CDR3 sequences; approximately 18% are singletons. It was uncontrolled infection, other autoimmune disease, pregnancy or lactation that excluded patients. This clonotype was seen ten or more times. No antigen is known for it. The study, taken as a whole, reports: Stable hyperthyroidism was told apart from ophthalmopathy by a model built on 13 V-J features.

The V gene's germline CDR1 is SGHAT and CDR2 FQNNGV. Unmatched junction bases numbered 13, after V lost 4 bases and J lost 5 bases. The CDR3 runs 16 residues. The sequenced sample consisted of blood. This chain uses TRBV11-2 with TRBJ2-5, with TRBD1 matching 7 bases. This TCR came from a woman aged 35 to 49 with Graves' ophthalmopathy. The CDR3 coding sequence is TGTGCCAGCAGCTCCCTGACAGGGCCCGTCCATGAGACCCAGTACTTC. Its translation is CASSSLTGPVHETQYF.